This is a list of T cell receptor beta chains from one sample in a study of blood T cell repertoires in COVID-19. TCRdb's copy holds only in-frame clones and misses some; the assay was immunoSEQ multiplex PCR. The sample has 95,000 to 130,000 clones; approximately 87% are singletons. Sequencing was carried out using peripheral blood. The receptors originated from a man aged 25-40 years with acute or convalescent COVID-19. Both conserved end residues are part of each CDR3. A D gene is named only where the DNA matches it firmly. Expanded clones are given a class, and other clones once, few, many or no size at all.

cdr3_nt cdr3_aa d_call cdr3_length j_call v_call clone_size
TGTGCCAGCAGCGTTACAGGGGGCAGGGTAGATACGCAGTATTTT CASSVTGGRVDTQYF TRBD1 15 TRBJ2-3 TRBV7-8 -
TGTGCCAGTAGTATACAGGATACATTCACCGGGGAGCTGTTTTTT CASSIQDTFTGELFF - 15 TRBJ2-2 TRBV19 -
TGTGCCAGCAGCCTTTTGGGGACAGGGCTTGTCAATGAGCAGTTCTTC CASSLLGTGLVNEQFF TRBD1 16 TRBJ2-1 TRBV5-6 few
TGTGCCAGTAGTTCCAGGGACTCTGGGGCCAACGTCCTGACTTTC CASSSRDSGANVLTF - 15 TRBJ2-6 TRBV19 -
TGTGCCAGCAGCGTAGGAGGTGGGGAGACCCAGTACTTC CASSVGGGETQYF - 13 TRBJ2-5 TRBV9 -
TGCGCCAGCAGCTTGGGACCAGGCTCCTACAATGAGCAGTTCTTC CASSLGPGSYNEQFF - 15 TRBJ2-1 TRBV5-1 few
TGTGCCAGCAGCTTAGCCGGGAGGGCTGAAGCTTTCTTT CASSLAGRAEAFF - 13 TRBJ1-1 TRBV12-3/TRBV12-4 few
TGTGCCAGCTCTCCACCCCCACAACAGGGGATGAACACTGAAGCTTTCTTT CASSPPPQQGMNTEAFF TRBD1 17 TRBJ1-1 TRBV18 -
TGTGCCAGTAGTTTCCTGACAGGGGAACCTAATTTC CASSFLTGEPNF TRBD1 12 TRBJ2-7 TRBV19 -
TGTGCCAGCAGTTTGGGAGGGATGGGCACCATATATTTT CASSLGGMGTIYF - 13 TRBJ1-3 TRBV12-3/TRBV12-4 once
TGTGCCATCAGTCAGAGTAGGGGACTCTACAATGAGCAGTTCTTC CAISQSRGLYNEQFF - 15 TRBJ2-1 TRBV10-3 few
TGCGCCAGCAGTGAGCCAGGGACAGGGGGGTTTGCTGAAGCTTTCTTT CASSEPGTGGFAEAFF TRBD1 16 TRBJ1-1 TRBV10-1 -
TGTGCCAGCAGCTTACAGGGGAACACTGAAGCTTTCTTT CASSLQGNTEAFF - 13 TRBJ1-1 TRBV7-3 -
TGTGCCAGCAGTTCTGACAGACACTACGAGCAGTACTTC CASSSDRHYEQYF - 13 TRBJ2-7 TRBV12-3/TRBV12-4 -
TGTGCCTGGGGTACTAGCACAGATACGCAGTATTTT CAWGTSTDTQYF - 12 TRBJ2-3 TRBV30 once
TGCGCCAGCAGCTTGCTCGCAGGGGGTAACACTGAAGCTTTCTTT CASSLLAGGNTEAFF TRBD1 15 TRBJ1-1 TRBV5-1 -
TGTGCCAGCGCCCCGGCAGGGTACTCCTACGAGCAGTACTTC CASAPAGYSYEQYF - 14 TRBJ2-7 TRBV6-5 -
TGTGCCAGTAGTGAGATTCAGCGGGGGCCTGCCTACGAGCAGTACTTC CASSEIQRGPAYEQYF TRBD2 16 TRBJ2-7 TRBV19 -
TGTGCCAGCAGTTTACAGTATAATTCACCCCTCCACTTT CASSLQYNSPLHF - 13 TRBJ1-6 TRBV6-4 -
TGTGCCAGCAGGGACACTAACACCGGGGAGCTGTTTTTT CASRDTNTGELFF - 13 TRBJ2-2 TRBV11-3 -
TGTGCCAGCAGCTTTGGGGCGGAAAGCGAAGATGGCTACACCTTC CASSFGAESEDGYTF - 15 TRBJ1-2 TRBV4-2 -
TGCGCCAGCAGCGCGGGACAGGGTTATAATTCACCCCTCCACTTT CASSAGQGYNSPLHF TRBD1 15 TRBJ1-6 TRBV5-1 -
TGCGCCAGCAGCTCCACCGGGACAGAGCCTAACTATGGCTACACCTTC CASSSTGTEPNYGYTF TRBD1 16 TRBJ1-2 TRBV5-1 -
TGTGCCAGCAACCAACTAGCGGAGGCGGCAGATACGCAGTATTTT CASNQLAEAADTQYF TRBD2 15 TRBJ2-3 TRBV5-4 -
TGTGCCAGCAGCCAACCGGACAGGGGGCTTGGCTACACCTTC CASSQPDRGLGYTF TRBD1 14 TRBJ1-2 TRBV4-2 -
TGTGCCAGTAGTAATCCAGGTACCAATGAGCAGTTCTTC CASSNPGTNEQFF - 13 TRBJ2-1 TRBV19 -